This TCR beta chain was recorded in a study of control samples from healthy donors and cancer patients. TCRdb's table, derived via immunoSEQ multiplex PCR, lists solely in-frame clones and lacks some. The data contain 100,000 to 150,000 clones, roughly 89% of them singletons. This CDR3 is 15 amino acids long. The V gene's germline CDR1 is KGHSH and CDR2 LQKENI. The junction had 6 bases not matched to a gene; V was cut back by 3 bases and J by 4 bases. This clone was seen only a few times. The chain carries TRBV18 and TRBJ2-7, with 10 bases identical to TRBD1. The sequence was collected from a man aged 18 to 30 in good health. What was sequenced was blood. CDR3 DNA: TGTGCCAGCTCACCCGGACAGGGGGGACGATACGAGCAGTACTTC. Its protein is CASSPGQGGRYEQYF.